This TCR beta chain comes out of a study of blood T cell repertoires in COVID-19. Study information: Samples came from the United States, Italy and Spain, spanning acute and convalescent COVID-19. PBMCs, B-cell-depleted T cells, or T cells were the source of the cDNA or gDNA that made up the material.

Germline assignment: CDR1 ENHRY and CDR2 SYGVKD. The junction had 3 bases not matched to a gene; V was cut back by 2 bases and J by 1 base. CDR3 length: 16 residues. Per the study methods: Amplification of reference gene primers provided the estimated nucleated cell counts. Repertoires were generated with immunoSEQ multiplex PCR, while TCRdb's copy carries only in-frame clones and drops some. V, J and clone size are those of that table, while D and trimming were read from the DNA. The top ten hold under 0.8% of the sample, which has tens of thousands of clones, more than 80% seen once. This TCR derives from a woman aged 80 or over with acute or convalescent COVID-19. The sample was peripheral blood. This chain connects TRBV10-3 to TRBJ2-7; 12 bases map to TRBD2. CDR3 amino acids: CAISEGTSGYSYEQYF. The DNA for the CDR3 is TGTGCCATCAGTGAGGGGACTAGCGGGTATTCCTACGAGCAGTACTTC.